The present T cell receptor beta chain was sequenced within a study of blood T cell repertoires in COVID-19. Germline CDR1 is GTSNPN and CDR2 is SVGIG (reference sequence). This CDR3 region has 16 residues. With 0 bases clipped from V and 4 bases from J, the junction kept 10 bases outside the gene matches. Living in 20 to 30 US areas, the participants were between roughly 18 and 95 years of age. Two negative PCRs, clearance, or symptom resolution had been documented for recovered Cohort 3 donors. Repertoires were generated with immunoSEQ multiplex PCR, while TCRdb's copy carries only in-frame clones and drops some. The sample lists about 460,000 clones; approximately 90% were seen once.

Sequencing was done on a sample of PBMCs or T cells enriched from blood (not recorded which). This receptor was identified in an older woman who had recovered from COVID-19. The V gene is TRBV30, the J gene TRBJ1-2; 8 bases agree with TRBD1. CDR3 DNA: TGTGCCTGGAGTGTACGACAAGCCGGGACAGGCTATGGCTACACCTTC. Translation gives CAWSVRQAGTGYGYTF.